This TCR beta chain was retrieved from a study of blood T cell repertoires in COVID-19. Background on the study: Sites in the United States, Italy and Spain provided acute and convalescent COVID-19 samples. PBMCs, B-cell-depleted T cells, or T cells provided the cDNA or gDNA that made up the material.

The CDR3 totals 13 residues. Germline V lookup: CDR1 MNHNY, CDR2 SVGAGI (reference sequence). Trimming took off 4 bases at V and 6 bases at J, with 11 bases between the two ends. TCRdb's copy holds only in-frame clones and misses some; the assay was immunoSEQ multiplex PCR. The data contain 150,000 to 200,000 clones, around four fifths of them singletons. This chain links TRBV6-6 with TRBJ2-3, with D possibly matching TRBD1 (6 bases). The sample comprised peripheral blood. The receptor was derived from a human donor in a cohort sampled during active COVID-19. Here the CDR3 reads CASSLQGRDTQYF. The DNA of the CDR3 is TGTGCCAGCAGTTTACAGGGTCGGGATACGCAGTATTTT.